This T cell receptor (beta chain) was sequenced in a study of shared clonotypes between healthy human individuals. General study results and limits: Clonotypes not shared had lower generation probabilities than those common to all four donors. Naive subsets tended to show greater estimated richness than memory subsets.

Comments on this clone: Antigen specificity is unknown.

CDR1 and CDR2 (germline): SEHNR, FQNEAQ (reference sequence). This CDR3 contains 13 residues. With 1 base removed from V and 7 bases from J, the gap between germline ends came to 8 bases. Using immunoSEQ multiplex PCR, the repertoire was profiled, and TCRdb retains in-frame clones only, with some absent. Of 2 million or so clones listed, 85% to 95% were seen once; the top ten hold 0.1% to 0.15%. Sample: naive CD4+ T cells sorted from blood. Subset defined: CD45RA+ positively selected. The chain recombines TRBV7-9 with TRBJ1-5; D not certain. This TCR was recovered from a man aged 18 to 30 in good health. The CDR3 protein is CASSLGTQQPQHF. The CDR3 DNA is TGTGCCAGCAGCTTAGGGACGCAACAGCCCCAGCATTTT.